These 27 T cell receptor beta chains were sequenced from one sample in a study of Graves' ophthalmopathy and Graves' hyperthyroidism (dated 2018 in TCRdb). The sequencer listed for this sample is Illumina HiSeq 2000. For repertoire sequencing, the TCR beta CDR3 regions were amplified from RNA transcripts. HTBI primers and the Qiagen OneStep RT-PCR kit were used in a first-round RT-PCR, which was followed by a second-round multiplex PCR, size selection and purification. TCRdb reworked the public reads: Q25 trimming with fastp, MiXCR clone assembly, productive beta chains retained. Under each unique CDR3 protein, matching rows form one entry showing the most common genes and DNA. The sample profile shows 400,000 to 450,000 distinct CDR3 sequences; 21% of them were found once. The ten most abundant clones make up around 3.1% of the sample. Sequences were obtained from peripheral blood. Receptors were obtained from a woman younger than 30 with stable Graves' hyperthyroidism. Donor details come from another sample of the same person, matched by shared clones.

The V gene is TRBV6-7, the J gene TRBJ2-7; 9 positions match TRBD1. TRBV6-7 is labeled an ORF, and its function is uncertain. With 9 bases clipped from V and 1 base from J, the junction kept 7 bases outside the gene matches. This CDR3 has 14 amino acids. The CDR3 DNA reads TGTGCCAGTCCAGACAGGGGGGCTTCCTACGAGCAGTACTTC. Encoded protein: CASPDRGASYEQYF.

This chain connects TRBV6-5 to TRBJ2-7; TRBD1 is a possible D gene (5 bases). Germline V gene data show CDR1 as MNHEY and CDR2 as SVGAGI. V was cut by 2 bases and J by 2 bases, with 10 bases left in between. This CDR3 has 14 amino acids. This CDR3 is CASSYLPTAYEQYF. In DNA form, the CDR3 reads TGTGCCAGCAGTTACCTTCCGACAGCCTACGAGCAGTACTTC.

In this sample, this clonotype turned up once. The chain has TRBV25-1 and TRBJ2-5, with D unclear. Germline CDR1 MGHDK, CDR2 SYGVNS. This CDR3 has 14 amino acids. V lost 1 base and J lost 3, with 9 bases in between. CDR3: CASSEFITEETQYF. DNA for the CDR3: TGTGCCAGCAGTGAATTTATCACAGAAGAGACCCAGTACTTC.

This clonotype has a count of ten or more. The CDR3 region is CASRKGQATGNTEAFF. CDR3 coding DNA: TGTGCCAGCAGGAAGGGACAGGCAACAGGGAACACTGAAGCTTTCTTT. V and J are TRBV5-5 and TRBJ1-1; 8 positions agree with TRBD1. V dropped 5 bases and J dropped 1; count of bases not matched to a gene: 10. Germline-derived CDR1 and CDR2 are SGHKS and YYEKEE (reference sequence). The CDR3 sequence is 16 residues long.

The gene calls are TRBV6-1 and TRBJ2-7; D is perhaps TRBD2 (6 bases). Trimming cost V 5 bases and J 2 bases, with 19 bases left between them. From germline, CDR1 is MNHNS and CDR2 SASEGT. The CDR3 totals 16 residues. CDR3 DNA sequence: TGTGCCAGCAGTCGCGCGGGGTCAACCAGCGCCTACGAGCAGTACTTC. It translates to CASSRAGSTSAYEQYF.

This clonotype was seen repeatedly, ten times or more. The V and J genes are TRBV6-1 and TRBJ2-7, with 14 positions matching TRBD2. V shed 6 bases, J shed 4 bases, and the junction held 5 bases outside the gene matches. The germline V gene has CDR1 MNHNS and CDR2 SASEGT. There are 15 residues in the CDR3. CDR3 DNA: TGTGCCAGCAGAGGGACTAGCGGGGGAACGTACGAGCAGTACTTC. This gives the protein CASRGTSGGTYEQYF.

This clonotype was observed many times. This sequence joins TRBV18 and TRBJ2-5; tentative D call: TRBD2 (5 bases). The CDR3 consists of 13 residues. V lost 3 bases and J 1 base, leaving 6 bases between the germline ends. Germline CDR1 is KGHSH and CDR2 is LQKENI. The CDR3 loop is CASSPGIQETQYF. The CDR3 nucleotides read TGTGCCAGCTCACCCGGGATCCAAGAGACCCAGTACTTC.

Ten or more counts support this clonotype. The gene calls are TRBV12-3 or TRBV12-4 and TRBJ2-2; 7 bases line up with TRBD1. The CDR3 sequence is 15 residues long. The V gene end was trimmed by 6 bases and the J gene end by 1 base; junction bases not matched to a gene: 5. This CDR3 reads CASRTRTGNTGELFF. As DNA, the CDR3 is TGTGCCAGCAGAACCCGGACAGGGAACACCGGGGAGCTGTTTTTT.

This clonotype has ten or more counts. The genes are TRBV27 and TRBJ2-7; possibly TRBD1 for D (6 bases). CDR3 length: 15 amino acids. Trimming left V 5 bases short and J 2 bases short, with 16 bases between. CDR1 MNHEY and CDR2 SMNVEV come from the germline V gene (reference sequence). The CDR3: CASSRRGLGAYEQYF. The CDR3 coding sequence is TGTGCCAGCAGTCGCAGGGGCCTGGGGGCCTACGAGCAGTACTTC.

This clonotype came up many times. In nucleotides, the CDR3 is TGTGCCACCAGTGATTGGCGTAGCGCCGGGGAGCTGTTTTTT. Translated, it gives CATSDWRSAGELFF. The V and J genes are TRBV24-1 and TRBJ2-2, with D possibly matching TRBD2 (5 bases). Trimming removed 2 bases at V and 6 bases at J, with 9 bases between. The CDR3 sequence is 14 residues long. The germline V gene has CDR1 KGHDR and CDR2 SFDVKD.

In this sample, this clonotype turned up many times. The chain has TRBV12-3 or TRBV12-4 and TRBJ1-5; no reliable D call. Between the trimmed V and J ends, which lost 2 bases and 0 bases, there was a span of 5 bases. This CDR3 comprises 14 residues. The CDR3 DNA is TGTGCCAGCAGTTTACAACCTAGCAATCAGCCCCAGCATTTT. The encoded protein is CASSLQPSNQPQHF.

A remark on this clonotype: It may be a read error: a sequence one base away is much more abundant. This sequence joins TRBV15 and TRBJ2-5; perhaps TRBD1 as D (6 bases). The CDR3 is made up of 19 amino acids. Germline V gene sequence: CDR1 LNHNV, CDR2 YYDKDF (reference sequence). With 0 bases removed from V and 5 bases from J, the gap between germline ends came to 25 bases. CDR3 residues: CATSRDPAQGRGWPETQYF. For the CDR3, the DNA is TGTGCCACCAGCAGAGATCCCGCACAGGGTCGGGGATGGCCGGAGACCCAGTACTTC.

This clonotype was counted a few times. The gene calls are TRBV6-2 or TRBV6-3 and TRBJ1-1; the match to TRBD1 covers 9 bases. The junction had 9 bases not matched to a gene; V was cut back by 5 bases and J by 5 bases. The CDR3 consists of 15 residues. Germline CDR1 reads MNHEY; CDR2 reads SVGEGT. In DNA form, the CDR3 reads TGTGCCAGCAGTCCCGGGACAGGGAGGCGGACTGAAGCTTTCTTT. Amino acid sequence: CASSPGTGRRTEAFF.

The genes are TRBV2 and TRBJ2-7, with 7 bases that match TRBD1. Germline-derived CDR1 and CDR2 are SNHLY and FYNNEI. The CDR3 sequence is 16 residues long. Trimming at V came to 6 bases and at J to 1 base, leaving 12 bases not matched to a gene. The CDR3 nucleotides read TGTGCCAGCAGCCTACCACGTGGACAGGTATCCTACGAGCAGTACTTC. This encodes CASSLPRGQVSYEQYF.

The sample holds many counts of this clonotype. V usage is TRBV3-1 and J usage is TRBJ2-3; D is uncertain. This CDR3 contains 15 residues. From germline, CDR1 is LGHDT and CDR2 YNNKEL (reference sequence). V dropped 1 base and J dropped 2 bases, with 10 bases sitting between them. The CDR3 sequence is CASSQGPGHTDTQYF. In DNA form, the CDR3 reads TGTGCCAGCAGCCAAGGACCCGGGCACACAGATACGCAGTATTTT.

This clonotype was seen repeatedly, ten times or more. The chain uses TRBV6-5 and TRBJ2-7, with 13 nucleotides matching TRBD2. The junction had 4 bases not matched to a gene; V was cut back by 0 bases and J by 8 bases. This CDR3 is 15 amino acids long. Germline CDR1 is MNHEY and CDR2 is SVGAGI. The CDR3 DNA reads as TGTGCCAGCAGTTACTCCGGGACTAGCGGGGACAAGCAGTACTTC. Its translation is CASSYSGTSGDKQYF.

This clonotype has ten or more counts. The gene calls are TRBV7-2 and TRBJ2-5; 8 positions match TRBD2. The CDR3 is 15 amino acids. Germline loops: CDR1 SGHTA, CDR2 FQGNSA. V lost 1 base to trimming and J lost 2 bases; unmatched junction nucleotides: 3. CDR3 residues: CASSLGTSWQETQYF. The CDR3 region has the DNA TGTGCCAGCAGCTTAGGGACTAGCTGGCAAGAGACCCAGTACTTC.

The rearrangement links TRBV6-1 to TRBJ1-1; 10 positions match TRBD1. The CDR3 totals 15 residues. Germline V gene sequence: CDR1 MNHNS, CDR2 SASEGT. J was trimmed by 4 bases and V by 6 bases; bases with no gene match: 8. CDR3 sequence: CASRATGTGATEAFF. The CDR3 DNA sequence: TGTGCCAGCAGGGCCACCGGGACAGGGGCCACTGAAGCTTTCTTT.

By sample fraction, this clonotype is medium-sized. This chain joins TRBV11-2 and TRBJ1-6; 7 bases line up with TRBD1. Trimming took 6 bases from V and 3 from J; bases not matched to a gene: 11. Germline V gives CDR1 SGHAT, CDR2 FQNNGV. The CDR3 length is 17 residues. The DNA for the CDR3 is TGTGCCAGCAGGATGGGAGGGGGCCGAATCTATAATTCACCCCTCCACTTT. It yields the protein CASRMGGGRIYNSPLHF.

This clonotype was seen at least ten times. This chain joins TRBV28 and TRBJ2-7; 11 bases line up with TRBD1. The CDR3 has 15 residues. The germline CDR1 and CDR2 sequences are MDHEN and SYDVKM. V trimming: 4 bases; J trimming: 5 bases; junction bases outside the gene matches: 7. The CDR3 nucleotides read TGTGCCAGCAGTTCCGGGACAGGGGGTTTCAACGAGCAGTACTTC. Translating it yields CASSSGTGGFNEQYF.

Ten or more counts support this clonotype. CDR3 DNA sequence: TGTGCCAGCTGCCCCCACACGGCAGGTCGTGATAGTGGCTACACCTTC. As protein: CASCPHTAGRDSGYTF. The chain couples TRBV6-1 to TRBJ1-2; D call uncertain. CDR1 and CDR2 (germline): MNHNS, SASEGT. This CDR3 is built from 16 residues. V lost 8 bases and J lost 7, with 26 bases in between.

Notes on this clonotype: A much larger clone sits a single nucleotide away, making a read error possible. The CDR3 DNA reads TGTGCCAGCAGTTTTGGAATGACTAGCGGGAGGGCCCCACTGGAGGCCCAGTACTTC. Protein sequence: CASSFGMTSGRAPLEAQYF. The J gene is TRBJ2-5, the V gene TRBV12-3 or TRBV12-4; TRBD2 matches 14 bases. The junction had 18 bases not matched to a gene; V was cut back by 3 bases and J by 9 bases. The CDR3 spans 19 residues.

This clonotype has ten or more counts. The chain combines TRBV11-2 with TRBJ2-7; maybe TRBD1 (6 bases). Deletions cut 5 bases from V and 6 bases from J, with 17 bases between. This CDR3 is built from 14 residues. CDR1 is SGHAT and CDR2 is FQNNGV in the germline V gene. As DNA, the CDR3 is TGTGCCAGCAGCAAACAGGGTGGGCATGGCGAGCAGTACTTC. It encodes CASSKQGGHGEQYF.

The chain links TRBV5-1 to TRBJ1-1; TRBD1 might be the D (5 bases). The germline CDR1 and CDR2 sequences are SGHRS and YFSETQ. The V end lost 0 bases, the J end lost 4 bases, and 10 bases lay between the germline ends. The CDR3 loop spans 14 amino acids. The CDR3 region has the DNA TGCGCCAGCAGCTTGGAAGGGGTTGCCACTGAAGCTTTCTTT. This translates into CASSLEGVATEAFF.

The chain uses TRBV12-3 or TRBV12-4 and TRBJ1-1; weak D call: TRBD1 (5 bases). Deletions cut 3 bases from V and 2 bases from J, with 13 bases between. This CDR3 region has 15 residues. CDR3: CASSFSTTVNTEAFF. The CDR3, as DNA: TGTGCCAGCAGTTTCTCTACGACAGTTAACACTGAAGCTTTCTTT.

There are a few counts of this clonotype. CDR3 DNA: TGCAGCGTCATGACAGGGGAAACTGAAGCTTTCTTT. Protein sequence: CSVMTGETEAFF. The chain uses TRBV29-1 and TRBJ1-1, with TRBD1 matching over 8 bases. J gave up 5 bases and V 6 bases, and 5 bases lay outside the gene matches. CDR3 length: 12 amino acids. Germline V gene data show CDR1 as SQVTM and CDR2 as ANQGSEA.

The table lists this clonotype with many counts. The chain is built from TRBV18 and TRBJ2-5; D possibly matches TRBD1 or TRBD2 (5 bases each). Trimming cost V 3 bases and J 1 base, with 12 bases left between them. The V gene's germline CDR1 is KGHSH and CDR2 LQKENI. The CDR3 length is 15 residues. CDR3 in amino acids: CASSPSSGTQETQYF. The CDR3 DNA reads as TGTGCCAGCTCACCCTCATCTGGGACCCAAGAGACCCAGTACTTC.